The 26 T cell receptor beta chains given below trace back to one sample, sequenced in a study of cytomegalovirus exposure and HLA in healthy donors. The PCR made use of 60 Vbeta and 13 Jbeta primers. Assay: immunoSEQ multiplex PCR; the TCRdb copy retains only in-frame clones and omits some. The sample lists approximately 82,000 clones; roughly 74% were seen once. The sequenced sample was PBMCs. These receptors were taken from a woman between 45 and 60 years old in good health and CMV-seropositive.

A single count supports this clone. The J gene is TRBJ2-7, the V gene TRBV19; 10 nucleotides match TRBD2. The CDR3 consists of 15 residues. CDR1 LNHDA and CDR2 SQIVND come from the germline V gene (reference sequence). The junction had 12 bases not matched to a gene; V was cut back by 7 bases and J by 6 bases. CDR3 nucleotide sequence: TGTGCCAGTAAGCCCCGGAGTCTAGCGGGAGTCGAGCAGTACTTC. Amino acids: CASKPRSLAGVEQYF.

This clone showed up just once. As DNA, the CDR3 is TGTGCCAGTAAGGGAGGGGATGAGCAGTTCTTC. Protein sequence: CASKGGDEQFF. The gene calls are TRBV19 and TRBJ2-1; 7 bases are shared with TRBD2. CDR3 length equals 11 residues. Germline CDR1 reads LNHDA; CDR2 reads SQIVND (reference sequence). The V gene end was trimmed by 7 bases and the J gene end by 8 bases; junction bases not matched to a gene: 2.

The chain is built from TRBV19 and TRBJ2-5; D uncertain. CDR1 LNHDA and CDR2 SQIVND come from the germline V gene (reference sequence). The CDR3 has 16 amino acids. Between the trimmed V and J ends, which lost 9 bases and 1 base, there was a span of 21 bases. CDR3 coding DNA: TGTGCCAGCATTGTCGAGGTACGACCCATCCAAGAGACCCAGTACTTC. This encodes CASIVEVRPIQETQYF. Full variable domain (missing parts from reference TRBV19 and TRBJ2-5): DGGITQSPKYLFRKEGQNVTLSCEQNLNHDAMYWYRQDPGQGLRLIYYSQIVNDFQKGDIAEGYSVSREKKESFPLTVTSAQKNPTAFYLCASIVEVRPIQETQYFGPGTRLLVL.

This clone has just a few counts. This rearrangement joins TRBV29-1 to TRBJ2-3; 11 bases map to TRBD1. Germline V CDR1 and CDR2: SQVTM, ANQGSEA. CDR3 length equals 16 residues. The V gene end was trimmed by 3 bases and the J gene end by 3 bases; junction bases not matched to a gene: 8. The CDR3 loop reads CSVDPGTGGLTDTQYF. CDR3 sequence (DNA): TGCAGCGTTGACCCCGGGACAGGGGGATTGACAGATACGCAGTATTTT.

V gene TRBV5-6 combines with J gene TRBJ2-7; 11 bases align to TRBD1. CDR1 SGHDT and CDR2 YYEEEE come from the germline V gene. CDR3 length equals 19 residues. V shed 4 bases and J 7 bases; nucleotides not matched to a gene: 22. Written as DNA, the CDR3 is TGTGCCAGCAGCCGGCTCCCTGGGACAGGGGGTCTCCGGGACGGGGAGCAGTACTTC. It specifies CASSRLPGTGGLRDGEQYF.

The CDR3: CASSLEGVGGYTF. The CDR3 nucleotides are TGTGCCAGCAGCTTGGAGGGGGTGGGTGGCTACACCTTC. The chain joins TRBV5-5 to TRBJ1-2; a possible D gene is TRBD1 (6 bases). Germline CDR1 reads SGHKS; CDR2 reads YYEKEE (reference sequence). This CDR3 has 13 residues. Trimming removed 0 bases at V and 7 bases at J, with 10 bases between.

In this sample, this clone turned up once. The chain is built from TRBV29-1 and TRBJ1-2, with D possibly matching TRBD1 (6 bases). CDR1 SQVTM and CDR2 ANQGSEA come from the germline V gene. Trimming removed 6 bases at V and 8 bases at J, with 19 bases between. The CDR3 contains 13 residues. The chain's CDR3 is CSVSGHRSDGYTF. CDR3 bases: TGCAGCGTCTCGGGACACCGGTCGGACGGCTACACCTTC.

The chain uses TRBV29-1 and TRBJ2-5, with a weak D call TRBD1 (6 bases). Looked up from germline, CDR1 is SQVTM and CDR2 is ANQGSEA. V lost 1 base, J lost 5 bases, and 11 bases lay in between. The CDR3 is 13 residues long. The CDR3 is CSVEGRGLETQYF. The CDR3 DNA reads TGCAGCGTTGAAGGCAGGGGATTGGAGACCCAGTACTTC.

This chain connects TRBV18 to TRBJ2-2, with a weak D call TRBD2 (5 bases). Trimming shortened V by 8 bases and J by 7 bases, and 26 bases separated the two germline ends. This CDR3 spans 17 amino acids. The germline V gene encodes CDR1 KGHSH and CDR2 LQKENI. CDR3: CASPAAEALLRGGELFF. DNA for the CDR3: TGTGCCAGCCCAGCGGCGGAGGCTCTGCTCCGCGGCGGGGAGCTGTTTTTT.

In its sample, this clone was seen a few times. This sequence joins TRBV19 and TRBJ2-1, with 13 bases identical to TRBD2. J was trimmed by 5 bases and V by 9 bases; bases with no gene match: 4. In germline, CDR1 is LNHDA, CDR2 SQIVND (reference sequence). The CDR3 has 14 residues. The chain's CDR3 is CASALAGGNNEQFF. CDR3 sequence (DNA): TGTGCCAGCGCACTAGCGGGAGGGAACAATGAGCAGTTCTTC.

DNA for the CDR3: TGCGCCAGCAGCCAAGGGGTAGCGGCGTTAGGAAACATTCAGTACTTC. Residues: CASSQGVAALGNIQYF. V and J are TRBV4-1 and TRBJ2-4, with D possibly matching TRBD2 (6 bases). CDR3 length equals 16 residues. Trimming pared 1 base from V and 6 bases from J, leaving 16 bases between. In germline, CDR1 is MGHRA, CDR2 YSYEKL.

The chain employs TRBV6-5 and TRBJ1-1; perhaps TRBD1 as D (5 bases). Germline V gene lookup returns CDR1 MNHEY and CDR2 SVGAGI. The CDR3 sequence is 13 residues long. V dropped 6 bases and J dropped 6 bases, with 14 bases sitting between them. The CDR3 here is CASRPSQGSEAFF. The CDR3 DNA reads TGTGCCAGCAGACCATCCCAGGGCTCTGAAGCTTTCTTT.

The gene calls are TRBV28 and TRBJ2-2; 14 bases match TRBD2. Germline assignment: CDR1 MDHEN and CDR2 SYDVKM. V was clipped by 6 bases and J by 4 bases; unmatched bases: 10. The CDR3 extends over 18 amino acids. CDR3: CASSDPGLAGVSTGELFF. The CDR3 nucleotides are TGTGCCAGCAGCGACCCGGGACTAGCGGGAGTAAGCACCGGGGAGCTGTTTTTT.

V is TRBV5-4 and J is TRBJ2-2; 7 bases fit TRBD2. The CDR3 sequence is 16 residues long. Germline trimming cut 0 bases from V and 0 bases from J; bases unmatched to any gene: 2. From germline, CDR1 is SGHNT and CDR2 YYREEE (reference sequence). CDR3 sequence: CASSLGTSANTGELFF. In nucleotides, the CDR3 is TGTGCCAGCAGCTTGGGTACTAGCGCGAACACCGGGGAGCTGTTTTTT.

This chain links TRBV25-1 with TRBJ2-1, with 7 bases lining up with TRBD1. V shed 7 bases, J shed 8 bases, and the junction held 2 bases outside the gene matches. The CDR3 is 11 amino acids. CDR1 is MGHDK, CDR2 SYGVNS, per germline. CDR3 region: CASTQGYEQFF. The CDR3 DNA is TGTGCCAGCACACAGGGGTATGAGCAGTTCTTC.

This clone has just a few counts. The chain combines TRBV7-9 with TRBJ2-3; 7 nucleotides line up with TRBD1. Germline-derived CDR1 and CDR2 are SEHNR and FQNEAQ (reference sequence). The CDR3 length is 14 residues. Trimming took 4 bases from V and 2 from J; bases not matched to a gene: 3. CDR3 nucleotides: TGTGCCAGCAGCTCCCAGGGGGTCACAGATACGCAGTATTTT. This sequence encodes CASSSQGVTDTQYF.

The chain recombines TRBV28 with TRBJ2-7; D is possibly TRBD1 (6 bases). Looked up from germline, CDR1 is MDHEN and CDR2 is SYDVKM. CDR3 length: 14 residues. V was clipped by 6 bases and J by 0 bases, with 12 bases between them. The DNA for the CDR3 is TGTGCCAGCAGGTCAGGGGCCGGCTCCTACGAGCAGTACTTC. It is translated as CASRSGAGSYEQYF.

This clone was recorded once. The V gene is TRBV10-3, the J gene TRBJ2-3, with 7 bases aligning to TRBD2. This CDR3 contains 13 residues. Germline V CDR1 and CDR2: ENHRY, SYGVKD. J was trimmed by 4 bases and V by 10 bases; bases with no gene match: 8. The CDR3 DNA follows: TGTGCCAGCCGGGCGGGAGCGGCAGATACGCAGTATTTT. Translated: CASRAGAADTQYF.

V usage is TRBV11-3 and J usage is TRBJ2-1; 7 positions agree with TRBD2. The CDR3 consists of 16 residues. CDR1 and CDR2 (germline): SGHNT, YENEEA. V lost 4 bases and J lost 1; bases outside the gene matches: 7. The CDR3 is CASSWAGGISYNEQFF. CDR3 bases: TGTGCCAGCAGCTGGGCCGGGGGGATATCCTACAATGAGCAGTTCTTC.

The gene calls are TRBV4-1 and TRBJ1-3, with 8 bases identical to TRBD1. With 4 bases clipped from V and 0 bases from J, the junction kept 14 bases outside the gene matches. Germline CDR1 is MGHRA and CDR2 is YSYEKL. The CDR3 has 19 residues. The CDR3 DNA follows: TGCGCCAGCAGCCGAGAACCTACAGGGGGTACTAGCTCTGGAAACACCATATATTTT. It codes for CASSREPTGGTSSGNTIYF.

In this sample, this clone turned up a few times. The rearrangement joins TRBV7-9 to TRBJ2-1; 11 bases are shared with TRBD2. This CDR3 region has 16 residues. Germline V gene sequence: CDR1 SEHNR, CDR2 FQNEAQ (reference sequence). V lost 4 bases and J lost 9; bases outside the gene matches: 11. The DNA for the CDR3 is TGTGCCAGCAGCTCCGTTAGCGGGAGGGCCAATTCTGAGCAGTTCTTC. Translating it yields CASSSVSGRANSEQFF.

The V and J genes are TRBV30 and TRBJ2-3; tentative D call: TRBD2 (5 bases). Germline loops: CDR1 GTSNPN, CDR2 SVGIG (reference sequence). V lost 2 bases and J lost 2, with 8 bases in between. There are 13 residues in the CDR3. The DNA for the CDR3 is TGTGCCTGGAGTAGAGGGTCCACAGATACGCAGTATTTT. This codes for CAWSRGSTDTQYF. Complete variable domain (other parts from reference TRBV30 and TRBJ2-3): SQTIHQWPATLVQPVGSPLSLECTVEGTSNPNLYWYRQAAGRGLQLLFYSVGIGQISSEVPQNLSASRPQDRQFILSSKKLLLSDSGFYLCAWSRGSTDTQYFGPGTRLTVL.

The chain carries TRBV19 and TRBJ2-7; 13 positions agree with TRBD2. This CDR3 has 13 amino acids. Germline CDR1 reads LNHDA; CDR2 reads SQIVND (reference sequence). The junction had 1 base not matched to a gene; V was cut back by 4 bases and J by 7 bases. This chain's CDR3 is CASSRLAGGEQYF. The CDR3 DNA follows: TGTGCCAGTAGTAGACTAGCGGGAGGAGAGCAGTACTTC.

This chain uses TRBV11-2 with TRBJ1-4, with unresolved D. The V and J ends lost 6 bases and 11 bases respectively, with 25 bases between them. This CDR3 is 16 amino acids long. In germline, CDR1 is SGHAT, CDR2 FQNNGV. The CDR3 loop is CASSSPTAEEVGKLFF. The CDR3 region has the DNA TGTGCCAGCAGTTCACCGACGGCTGAGGAGGTGGGGAAACTGTTTTTT.

The chain employs TRBV6-4 and TRBJ2-3; 13 nucleotides align to TRBD2. CDR1 and CDR2 (germline): MRHNA, SNTAGT. Trimming cost V 6 bases and J 1 base; bases outside gene matches: 1. The CDR3 contains 15 residues. In DNA form, the CDR3 reads TGTGCCAGCAGCGGACTAGCGGGAGGCACAGATACGCAGTATTTT. It translates to CASSGLAGGTDTQYF.

The chain employs TRBV28 and TRBJ2-3, with 8 bases lining up with TRBD2. The CDR3 runs 16 residues. Per the germline V gene, CDR1 is MDHEN and CDR2 is SYDVKM. V was clipped by 3 bases and J by 3 bases; unmatched bases: 8. The CDR3 loop is CASSFRGSGSTDTQYF. CDR3 in DNA: TGTGCCAGCAGTTTTCGAGGAAGCGGGAGTACAGATACGCAGTATTTT.